Detailed here is one T cell receptor beta chain. Method: immunoSEQ multiplex PCR; TCRdb's copy keeps in-frame clones and lacks some. The table records some 90,000 clones, around 87% of them present only once. The V gene lost 1 base and the J gene lost 8 bases, with 14 bases spanning the gap. This CDR3 is 15 amino acids long. Germline CDR1 is SGHTA and CDR2 is FQGNSA. Exclusion applied to patients with autoimmune disease history or systemic immunosuppression. This entry is derived from a study of OX40 agonist ivuxolimab in advanced cancers. Study-level background: Ivuxolimab doses were 0.01, 0.1, 0.3, 1.5, 3 or 10 mg/kg every 2 weeks.

This sample comprised CD4+ or CD8+ T cells sorted from blood, obtained in a trial of the OX40 agonist ivuxolimab. This clonotype was sampled from an adult with an advanced solid tumor such as melanoma, head and neck, liver or kidney cancer. V usage is TRBV7-2 and J usage is TRBJ2-2, with D maybe TRBD2 (5 bases). The CDR3 coding sequence is TGTGCCAGCAGCTTAGGGCTGTTCGCGGGTGGGGAGCTGTTTTTT. This translates into CASSLGLFAGGELFF.